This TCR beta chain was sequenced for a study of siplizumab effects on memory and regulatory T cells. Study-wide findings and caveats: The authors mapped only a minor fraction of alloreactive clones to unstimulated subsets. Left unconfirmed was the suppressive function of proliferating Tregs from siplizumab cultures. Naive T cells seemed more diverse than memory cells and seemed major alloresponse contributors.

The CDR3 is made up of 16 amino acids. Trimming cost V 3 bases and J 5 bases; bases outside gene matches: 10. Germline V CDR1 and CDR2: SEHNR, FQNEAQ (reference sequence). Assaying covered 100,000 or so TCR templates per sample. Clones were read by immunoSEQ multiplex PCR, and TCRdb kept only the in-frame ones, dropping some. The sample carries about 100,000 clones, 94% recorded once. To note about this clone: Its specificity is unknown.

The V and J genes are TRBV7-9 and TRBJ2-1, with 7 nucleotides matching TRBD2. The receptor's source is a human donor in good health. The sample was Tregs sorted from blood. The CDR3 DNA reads TGTGCCAGCAGCTTCCGAGGGAGGGCCGTTCACAATGAGCAGTTCTTC. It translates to CASSFRGRAVHNEQFF.